Presented here are 21 T cell receptor beta chains from one specimen sequenced in a study of blood T cell repertoires in COVID-19. The table came from immunoSEQ multiplex PCR; TCRdb's copy has only in-frame clones and leaves some out. The sample yields about 210,000 clones, around 81% seen once. Sample: PBMCs or T cells enriched from blood (not recorded which). These receptors originate from a woman aged 45-65 years with acute COVID-19.

The chain couples TRBV28 to TRBJ1-1, with D possibly TRBD1 on 5 matching bases. Germline CDR1 reads MDHEN; CDR2 reads SYDVKM. Between the trimmed V and J ends, which lost 7 bases and 11 bases, there was a span of 17 bases. This CDR3 is built from 12 residues. The CDR3 region is CASTYQGGWAFF. In DNA form, the CDR3 reads TGTGCCAGCACTTACCAGGGTGGTTGGGCTTTCTTT.

The chain is built from TRBV4-3 and TRBJ1-4; D is perhaps TRBD1 (5 bases). Trimming took off 3 bases at V and 5 bases at J, with 13 bases between the two ends. Looked up from germline, CDR1 is LGHNA and CDR2 is YSLEER. This CDR3 spans 15 amino acids. The chain's CDR3 is CASSQEGLENEKLFF. CDR3 bases: TGCGCCAGCAGCCAGGAGGGACTGGAGAATGAAAAACTGTTTTTT.

This rearrangement joins TRBV19 to TRBJ1-2, with D possibly being TRBD1 (6 bases). Germline V lookup: CDR1 LNHDA, CDR2 SQIVND (reference sequence). V lost 5 bases to trimming and J lost 6 bases, with 13 bases between them. There are 13 residues in the CDR3. DNA for the CDR3: TGTGCCAGTAGTTTGAAGCAGGGGAATGGCTACACCTTC. Its translation: CASSLKQGNGYTF.

The chain recombines TRBV7-8 with TRBJ1-5; TRBD1 matches at 7 bases. CDR1 and CDR2 (germline): SGHVS, FQNEAQ. J lost 12 bases, V lost 5 bases, and 4 bases had no gene match. The CDR3 runs to 11 residues. CDR3 in amino acids: CASSPGTVQHF. In DNA, the CDR3 is TGTGCCAGCAGCCCCGGGACAGTCCAGCATTTT.

CDR3 sequence: CASSPTSGTTYEQYF. The CDR3 DNA is TGTGCCAGCTCACCAACTAGCGGGACGACCTACGAGCAGTACTTC. V gene TRBV18 combines with J gene TRBJ2-7, with 10 bases fitting TRBD2. J was trimmed by 2 bases and V by 2 bases; bases with no gene match: 3. This CDR3 spans 15 amino acids. Germline-derived CDR1 and CDR2 are KGHSH and LQKENI.

The chain links TRBV27 to TRBJ1-1; 8 bases are a match to TRBD1. Germline V lookup: CDR1 MNHEY, CDR2 SMNVEV (reference sequence). V gave up 5 bases and J gave up 1 base; unmatched junction bases: 9. The CDR3 is made up of 16 amino acids. DNA for the CDR3: TGTGCCAGCAGTATACGAGCCGGGACAGGGAACACTGAAGCTTTCTTT. Protein: CASSIRAGTGNTEAFF.

The J gene is TRBJ2-2, the V gene TRBV5-6; no clear D gene. The CDR3 runs 16 residues. V was pared by 4 bases and J by 4 bases, with 17 bases between. From germline, CDR1 is SGHDT and CDR2 YYEEEE. This CDR3 reads CASSLSLGRPTGELFF. Written as DNA, the CDR3 is TGTGCCAGCAGCCTGAGCTTGGGCCGGCCCACCGGGGAGCTGTTTTTT.

The rearrangement links TRBV5-1 to TRBJ2-5, with 9 bases aligning to TRBD1. With V trimmed by 4 bases and J by 4 bases, 8 bases remained unmatched. CDR3 length equals 15 residues. CDR1 is SGHRS and CDR2 is YFSETQ in the germline V gene. DNA for the CDR3: TGCGCCAGCAGCGGGACAGGGAGCGATCGAGAGACCCAGTACTTC. Translated, it gives CASSGTGSDRETQYF.

The chain combines TRBV5-6 with TRBJ2-7; no clear D gene. Per germline, CDR1 SGHDT and CDR2 YYEEEE. Trimming stripped 1 base from V and 4 bases from J, with 6 bases between. The CDR3 covers 12 residues. CDR3 nucleotide sequence: TGTGCCAGCAGCTTGTCCGGGTACGAGCAGTACTTC. Translating gives CASSLSGYEQYF. The complete variable domain, with remaining parts taken from reference TRBV5-6 and TRBJ2-7, reads DAGVTQSPTHLIKTRGQQVTLRCSPKSGHDTVSWYQQALGQGPQFIFQYYEEEERQRGNFPDRFSGHQFPNYSSELNVNALLLGDSALYLCASSLSGYEQYFGPGTRLTVT.

The J gene is TRBJ2-3, the V gene TRBV6-5; TRBD2 aligns across 10 bases. The CDR3 is made up of 15 amino acids. Trimming removed 6 bases from V and 7 bases from J; junction bases left unmatched: 10. Looked up from germline, CDR1 is MNHEY and CDR2 is SVGAGI. CDR3 residues: CASRSGLADPHTQYF. CDR3 sequence (DNA): TGTGCCAGCAGGAGCGGACTAGCGGATCCTCATACGCAGTATTTT.

This clone was found once. The J gene is TRBJ2-7, the V gene TRBV28, with D possibly matching TRBD2 (6 bases). Germline V gene data show CDR1 as MDHEN and CDR2 as SYDVKM. The CDR3 extends over 18 amino acids. Trimming removed 7 bases at V and 0 bases at J, with 25 bases between. CDR3 region: CASISGGAGGGTSYEQYF. CDR3 DNA sequence: TGTGCCAGCATTTCAGGCGGGGCGGGTGGCGGAACCTCCTACGAGCAGTACTTC.

The chain uses TRBV5-1 and TRBJ2-7, with TRBD1 identical over 7 bases. This CDR3 spans 15 amino acids. J lost 2 bases, V lost 4 bases, and 9 bases had no gene match. Germline loops: CDR1 SGHRS, CDR2 YFSETQ. The DNA for the CDR3 is TGCGCCAGCAGCGCTGGACAGGTCCTGCCCTACGAGCAGTACTTC. The encoded protein is CASSAGQVLPYEQYF.

The chain couples TRBV6-2 or TRBV6-3 to TRBJ1-1; D remains ambiguous. This CDR3 comprises 16 residues. Per the germline V gene, CDR1 is MNHEY and CDR2 is SVGEGT. The V gene lost 2 bases and the J gene lost 2 bases, with 15 bases spanning the gap. The CDR3 DNA follows: TGTGCCAGCAGTTACCTTGGGGTCCCGGGAAACACTGAAGCTTTCTTT. It specifies CASSYLGVPGNTEAFF.

As concerns this clone: Other DNA sequences in the same sample also yield this CDR3. The chain links TRBV5-1 to TRBJ1-2, with 7 nucleotides matching TRBD1. The germline gives CDR1 SGHRS, CDR2 YFSETQ. This CDR3 has 13 residues. The J segment lost 2 bases and the V segment lost 4 bases, leaving 2 bases of the junction unmatched. CDR3 in DNA: TGCGCCAGCAGCCCGGGACAGAACTATGGCTACACCTTC. This encodes CASSPGQNYGYTF.

The count of this clone is one. This rearrangement joins TRBV7-8 to TRBJ2-3, with 8 bases matching TRBD2. Germline values: CDR1 SGHVS, CDR2 FQNEAQ. Trimming at V came to 4 bases and at J to 4 bases, leaving 10 bases not matched to a gene. This CDR3 comprises 16 residues. The CDR3 sequence is CASSSPGGGSADTQYF. CDR3 bases: TGTGCCAGCAGCTCCCCGGGGGGGGGCAGCGCAGATACGCAGTATTTT.

This chain joins TRBV25-1 and TRBJ1-1; maybe TRBD1 (5 bases). With 0 bases removed from V and 1 base from J, the gap between germline ends came to 12 bases. The CDR3 contains 16 residues. From germline, CDR1 is MGHDK and CDR2 SYGVNS. The CDR3 DNA is TGTGCCAGCAGTGAATATTCGGGGGGTAGGAACACTGAAGCTTTCTTT. It encodes CASSEYSGGRNTEAFF.

The chain couples TRBV27 to TRBJ1-4; D ambiguous. CDR1 is MNHEY, CDR2 SMNVEV, per germline (reference sequence). The CDR3 is made up of 16 amino acids. V lost 4 bases, J lost 4 bases, and 16 bases lay in between. The CDR3 bases are TGTGCCAGCAGTTCTTTCGGGGTCTTTAGTAATGAAAAACTGTTTTTT. Amino acid sequence: CASSSFGVFSNEKLFF.

The rearrangement uses TRBV5-1 and TRBJ2-5, with 11 bases identical to TRBD1. Germline V gives CDR1 SGHRS, CDR2 YFSETQ. This CDR3 spans 16 amino acids. The trim removed 4 bases at V and 0 bases at J, leaving 5 bases unmatched. The CDR3 protein is CASSGGTGGYQETQYF. CDR3 DNA: TGCGCCAGCAGCGGAGGGACAGGGGGGTACCAAGAGACCCAGTACTTC. The full variable domain, with the rest looked up from reference TRBV5-1 and TRBJ2-5, is KAGVTQTPRYLIKTRGQQVTLSCSPISGHRSVSWYQQTPGQGLQFLFEYFSETQRNKGNFPGRFSGRQFSNSRSEMNVSTLELGDSALYLCASSGGTGGYQETQYFGPGTRLLVL.

The V call is TRBV5-1, the J call TRBJ2-3; 7 nucleotides match TRBD1. J lost 2 bases, V lost 3 bases, and 15 bases had no gene match. CDR3 size: 18 residues. Germline CDR1 is SGHRS and CDR2 is YFSETQ. The CDR3 DNA is TGCGCCAGCAGCTCACGATTGGGAACAGGGGACGCCACAGATACGCAGTATTTT. Translating it yields CASSSRLGTGDATDTQYF. The variable domain in full, completed from reference TRBV5-1 and TRBJ2-3, reads KAGVTQTPRYLIKTRGQQVTLSCSPISGHRSVSWYQQTPGQGLQFLFEYFSETQRNKGNFPGRFSGRQFSNSRSEMNVSTLELGDSALYLCASSSRLGTGDATDTQYFGPGTRLTVL.

The V call is TRBV30, the J call TRBJ1-4; D gene ambiguous. The CDR3 length is 16 residues. Trimming cost V 2 bases and J 6 bases, with 19 bases left between them. The germline V gene encodes CDR1 GTSNPN and CDR2 SVGIG (reference sequence). As DNA, the CDR3 is TGTGCCTGGAGTCCCCTGACTCGGAGTACTTATGAAAAACTGTTTTTT. Translation gives CAWSPLTRSTYEKLFF.

The chain combines TRBV28 with TRBJ1-6; 8 positions match TRBD1. The V gene's germline CDR1 is MDHEN and CDR2 SYDVKM. There are 15 residues in the CDR3. Losses at the gene ends were 7 bases for V and 8 bases for J; bases not matched to a gene: 10. CDR3 in amino acids: CASITTGTGDSPLHF. The CDR3 DNA is TGTGCCAGCATCACTACCGGGACAGGAGATTCACCCCTCCACTTT.